The TCR beta chain described here comes from a study of Graves' ophthalmopathy and Graves' hyperthyroidism. Beta-chain TCR CDR3 regions were amplified from RNA transcripts. RT-PCR with HTBI primers came first, then second-round multiplex PCR. TCRdb processed the multiplex PCR reads anew with MiXCR; each CDR3 protein has one entry. The sample consists of approximately 540,000 distinct CDR3 sequences, about 35% of them appearing once. CDR3 length equals 12 residues. V was pared by 7 bases and J by 6 bases, with 6 bases of the junction left unmatched. CDR1 and CDR2 (germline): SNHLY, FYNNEI. Sequencing was carried out using peripheral blood or thyroid tissue (not recorded which). V and J are TRBV2 and TRBJ2-7, with 7 bases fitting TRBD1. The TCR was taken from an adult man with Graves' hyperthyroidism. The CDR3 DNA follows: TGTGCCAGCATCGACAGGGCCCGCGAGCAGTACTTC. Translated: CASIDRAREQYF. The whole variable domain, remainder taken from reference TRBV2 and TRBJ2-7, is EPEVTQTPSHQVTQMGQEVILRCVPISNHLYFYWYRQILGQKVEFLVSFYNNEISEKSEIFDDQFSVERPDGSNFTLKIRSTKLEDSAMYFCASIDRAREQYFGPGTRLTVT.